Listed below are T cell receptor beta chains from one sample, sequenced in a study of T cells in tuberculosis. Libraries were prepared by immunoSEQ multiplex PCR; TCRdb keeps only in-frame clonotypes and omits some of them. The repertoire consists of around 60,000 clones, with 81% occurring once and the leading ten covering around 13%. Sequencing was performed on CD1b-GMM tetramer-negative cells sorted from PBMCs. These receptors were collected from an adult woman with latent tuberculosis. CDR3s leave out the opening cysteine and the closing phenylalanine or tryptophan.

V gene	J gene	CDR3 protein
TRBV6-1	TRBJ2-7	ASSEGPGGYEQY
TRBV4-2	TRBJ2-1	ASSQRPSSDEQF
TRBV4-2	TRBJ2-3	ASSQDWSGGAGKDTQY
TRBV5-4	TRBJ2-5	ASSLKGGETQY
TRBV29-1	TRBJ2-7	SVRQGVYEQY
TRBV7-9	TRBJ1-1	ASSPQGAGSTEAF
TRBV6-5	TRBJ1-5	ASTPGGSINQPQH
TRBV27	TRBJ2-7	ASSPAKTSRYEQY
TRBV7-2	TRBJ1-2	ASRKWDITNYGYT
TRBV5-1	TRBJ2-7	ASSLDHGTGSPYEQY
TRBV18	TRBJ1-1	ASRAGVMNTEAF
TRBV6-6	TRBJ2-1	ASSKGLDVYNEQF
TRBV27	TRBJ1-1	ASSSGRATEAF
TRBV28	TRBJ2-5	ASSSGQGVETQY
TRBV6-1	TRBJ2-3	ASSVQGLDTQY
TRBV7-9	TRBJ2-5	ASSLVNRGGQETQY
TRBV7-9	TRBJ2-7	ASSRSGGGQYEQY
TRBV29-1	TRBJ2-2	SVLGLPGTGELF
TRBV21-1	TRBJ2-3	ASTSLSRGETDTQY
TRBV5-1	TRBJ1-1	ASSSDRGLSPAF
TRBV5-1	TRBJ2-7	ASSAGQGADEQY
TRBV7-2	TRBJ1-2	ASSPGGYGYT